The next 24 T cell receptor beta chains were all read from a single sample in a study of T-cell memory formation after mild COVID-19. TCRdb independently ran MiXCR on the 5' RACE reads; one entry per CDR3 protein. The repertoire has hundreds of thousands of distinct CDR3 sequences, 15% to 20% of them found once; the top ten carry around 20%. The sequenced sample was PBMCs or a T cell subset sorted from them (not recorded which). These TCRs come from a man aged 18 to 30 who had mild COVID-19 (a few samples of this study predate the infection). Cell type and time point are not known.

This clonotype was seen more than once but under ten times. V gene TRBV6-2 or TRBV6-3 combines with J gene TRBJ2-3; D remains ambiguous. The V and J ends lost 7 bases and 6 bases respectively, with 11 bases between them. The V gene's germline CDR1 is MNHEY and CDR2 SVGEGT. The CDR3 runs 12 residues. The CDR3 DNA follows: TGTGCCAGCAAATCGGCGACGGATACGCAGTATTTT. It translates to CASKSATDTQYF.

The V and J genes are TRBV7-2 and TRBJ1-4; tentatively, D is TRBD1 (5 bases). Looked up from germline, CDR1 is SGHTA and CDR2 is FQGNSA. CDR3 size: 15 residues. Trimming removed 5 bases at V and 4 bases at J, with 14 bases between. CDR3 region: CASSLGLRGNEKLFF. CDR3 DNA sequence: TGTGCCAGCAGCCTAGGGTTGAGGGGTAATGAAAAACTGTTTTTT.

This clonotype has a count of ten or more. This sequence joins TRBV5-1 and TRBJ1-1, with D possibly TRBD1 on 6 matching bases. V dropped 0 bases and J dropped 0 bases, with 9 bases sitting between them. Germline assignment: CDR1 SGHRS and CDR2 YFSETQ. There are 15 residues in the CDR3. CDR3 sequence reads: CASSLDGQLNTEAFF. CDR3 nucleotide sequence: TGCGCCAGCAGCTTGGATGGACAGCTGAACACTGAAGCTTTCTTT.

The chain employs TRBV5-5 and TRBJ1-5, with D possibly TRBD1 on 6 matching bases. The V end lost 0 bases, the J end lost 6 bases, and 10 bases lay between the germline ends. Germline-derived CDR1 and CDR2 are SGHKS and YYEKEE (reference sequence). The CDR3 has 14 amino acids. Here the CDR3 reads CASSLVTGLQPQHF. DNA for the CDR3: TGTGCCAGCAGCTTGGTAACAGGGCTTCAGCCCCAGCATTTT.

This clonotype was observed many times. The chain has TRBV14 and TRBJ1-2; D is unresolved. The CDR3 loop spans 12 amino acids. CDR1 SGHDN and CDR2 FVKESK come from the germline V gene. Between the trimmed V and J ends, which lost 3 bases and 2 bases, there was a span of 4 bases. For the CDR3, the DNA is TGTGCCAGCAGCCAGGGGAACTATGGCTACACCTTC. Translating gives CASSQGNYGYTF.

This clonotype was counted a few times. The V and J genes are TRBV5-1 and TRBJ2-1; D is undetermined. Per the germline V gene, CDR1 is SGHRS and CDR2 is YFSETQ. V gave up 2 bases and J gave up 9 bases, with 9 bases separating them. There are 12 residues in the CDR3. CDR3 DNA sequence: TGCGCCAGCAGCTTCGAGCGTACTGAGCAGTTCTTC. Its protein product is CASSFERTEQFF.

A few counts support this clonotype. The rearrangement uses TRBV6-5 and TRBJ2-7; 9 nucleotides align to TRBD1. The CDR3 runs to 14 residues. Germline-derived CDR1 and CDR2 are MNHEY and SVGAGI. The V gene end was trimmed by 6 bases and the J gene end by 3 bases; junction bases not matched to a gene: 6. CDR3 residues: CASRAPGQGYEQYF. The DNA of the CDR3 is TGTGCCAGCAGGGCACCGGGACAGGGCTACGAGCAGTACTTC.

This chain links TRBV18 with TRBJ1-1; a weak D match, TRBD1 (6 bases). This CDR3 contains 15 residues. Germline CDR1 KGHSH, CDR2 LQKENI. V was trimmed by 3 bases and J by 7 bases, leaving 18 bases between them. The CDR3 DNA sequence: TGTGCCAGCTCACCGACGGGACACCGTGAGGGTGAAGCTTTCTTT. This translates into CASSPTGHREGEAFF. Looking up the rest from reference TRBV18 and TRBJ1-1 gives the full variable domain: NAGVMQNPRHLVRRRGQEARLRCSPMKGHSHVYWYRQLPEEGLKFMVYLQKENIIDESGMPKERFSAEFPKEGPSILRIQQVVRGDSAAYFCASSPTGHREGEAFFGQGTRLTVV.

The chain carries TRBV29-1 and TRBJ2-7, with D perhaps TRBD2 (6 bases). CDR3 size: 13 residues. Between the trimmed V and J ends, which lost 4 bases and 6 bases, there was a span of 16 bases. Germline V gene sequence: CDR1 SQVTM, CDR2 ANQGSEA. CDR3 bases: TGCAGCGTTGCAGGGACGGGAGCGGCCGAGCAGTACTTC. Its translation is CSVAGTGAAEQYF.

This clonotype was observed a handful of times. The chain has TRBV20-1 and TRBJ2-7; TRBD1 agrees at 9 bases. The CDR3 covers 15 residues. Per germline, CDR1 DFQATT and CDR2 SNEGSKA (reference sequence). Losses at the gene ends were 5 bases for V and 2 bases for J; bases not matched to a gene: 10. CDR3 nucleotide sequence: TGCAGTGCTGAGGGCCGTGGGACAGGGACCTACGAGCAGTACTTC. This encodes CSAEGRGTGTYEQYF.

The rearrangement joins TRBV7-9 to TRBJ2-3; perhaps TRBD2 as D (6 bases). The CDR3 has 15 residues. Germline loops: CDR1 SEHNR, CDR2 FQNEAQ (reference sequence). V was cut by 5 bases and J by 2 bases, with 14 bases left in between. CDR3 in amino acids: CASSQAQRATDTQYF. The CDR3 nucleotides are TGTGCCAGCAGCCAGGCGCAGCGGGCCACAGATACGCAGTATTTT.

The genes are TRBV9 and TRBJ1-1; TRBD1 matches at 8 bases. With 4 bases clipped from V and 5 bases from J, the junction kept 13 bases outside the gene matches. This CDR3 contains 16 residues. Germline lookup yields CDR1 SGDLS and CDR2 YYNGEE. CDR3 coding DNA: TGTGCCAGCAGCAGGCTGACAGGGGCATCGGGGACTGAAGCTTTCTTT. Translated: CASSRLTGASGTEAFF.

The V and J genes are TRBV27 and TRBJ2-5; D tentatively fits TRBD1 or TRBD2 (5 bases each). Germline assignment: CDR1 MNHEY and CDR2 SMNVEV (reference sequence). The CDR3 runs 14 residues. The germline V and J ends were trimmed by 6 bases and 0 bases, with 11 bases remaining between them. CDR3 sequence: CASSPSGHQETQYF. CDR3 in DNA: TGTGCCAGCAGCCCGTCGGGGCACCAAGAGACCCAGTACTTC.

This clonotype has a count of ten or more. The DNA for the CDR3 is TGTGCCAGCAGCTTAGAGGTGGGACGGAATACGCAGTATTTT. Amino acid sequence: CASSLEVGRNTQYF. The chain is built from TRBV7-2 and TRBJ2-3, with D possibly called TRBD1 or TRBD2 (5 bases each). The CDR3 loop spans 14 amino acids. Deletions cut 1 base from V and 7 bases from J, with 12 bases between. Looked up from germline, CDR1 is SGHTA and CDR2 is FQGNSA.

This clonotype was recorded at least ten times. The chain employs TRBV20-1 and TRBJ2-3, with D possibly TRBD1 on 6 matching bases. V was shortened by 4 bases and J by 2 bases, with 16 bases between the two germline ends. The CDR3 is made up of 15 amino acids. Germline V lookup: CDR1 DFQATT, CDR2 SNEGSKA (reference sequence). The CDR3 DNA follows: TGCAGTGCTATTAACACCTGGGACAACACAGATACGCAGTATTTT. It specifies CSAINTWDNTDTQYF.

V gene TRBV2 combines with J gene TRBJ2-1; D remains unclear. V lost 1 base and J lost 8, with 9 bases in between. The germline V gene encodes CDR1 SNHLY and CDR2 FYNNEI. This CDR3 contains 13 residues. CDR3 in DNA: TGTGCCAGCAGTGAAGTTCAGGAAGATGAGCAGTTCTTC. Protein: CASSEVQEDEQFF.

This clonotype was counted only a few times. V is TRBV6-5 and J is TRBJ2-5; 8 bases are shared with TRBD2. V trimming: 6 bases; J trimming: 5 bases; junction bases outside the gene matches: 14. The CDR3 extends over 16 amino acids. Germline V CDR1 and CDR2: MNHEY, SVGAGI. The CDR3 coding sequence is TGTGCCAGCAGGCGCATCCCGGGAGGGTTAAAGGAGACCCAGTACTTC. This gives the protein CASRRIPGGLKETQYF.

About this clonotype: Compared with germline, one end of the junction differs, possibly owing to a read error. V usage is TRBV7-7 and J usage is TRBJ2-1; no clear D. This CDR3 comprises 15 residues. Germline lookup yields CDR1 SSHAT and CDR2 FNYEAQ (reference sequence). The CDR3 loop is CASSLSVRSYNEQFF. In DNA, the CDR3 is TGTGCTAGCAGCTTAAGCGTACGCTCCTACAATGAGCAGTTCTTC.

The V and J genes are TRBV4-1 and TRBJ1-2, with TRBD1 identical over 8 bases. The CDR3 covers 14 residues. Germline V CDR1 and CDR2: MGHRA, YSYEKL. V was clipped by 8 bases and J by 3 bases; unmatched bases: 8. The CDR3 here is CASSRAGQDYGYTF. The CDR3 DNA is TGCGCCAGCTCCCGTGCGGGACAGGACTATGGCTACACCTTC.

About this clonotype itself: This may come from a read error, since a much larger clone is one base off. The CDR3 spells CASSFGGVPEAFF. In DNA, the CDR3 is TGTGCCAGCAGCTTCGGGGGAGTCCCTGAAGCTTTCTTT. The chain combines TRBV7-2 with TRBJ1-1; maybe TRBD1 (5 bases). Trimming pared 3 bases from V and 6 bases from J, leaving 11 bases between. CDR3 size: 13 residues. The germline V gene encodes CDR1 SGHTA and CDR2 FQGNSA.

J is TRBJ1-1 and V is TRBV11-2; 7 bases fit TRBD1. The length of the CDR3 is 12 residues. J lost 8 bases, V lost 4 bases, and 4 bases had no gene match. The germline V gene has CDR1 SGHAT and CDR2 FQNNGV. The CDR3 loop reads CASSSRGLEAFF. The CDR3 DNA reads TGTGCCAGCAGCTCAAGGGGGCTAGAAGCTTTCTTT.

The chain employs TRBV6-5 and TRBJ1-1; the D is unclear. V lost 8 bases to trimming and J lost 0 bases, with 4 bases between them. Germline CDR1 reads MNHEY; CDR2 reads SVGAGI. This CDR3 region has 11 residues. The CDR3 DNA reads TGTGCCAGCCTGATGAACACTGAAGCTTTCTTT. This codes for CASLMNTEAFF.

This chain links TRBV24-1 with TRBJ2-1; 16 nucleotides agree with TRBD2. The CDR3 contains 17 residues. The ends lost 1 base at V and 8 bases at J; junction bases unmatched: 4. Germline V gene sequence: CDR1 KGHDR, CDR2 SFDVKD. The CDR3 nucleotides are TGTGCCACCAGTGATTTCGGGACTAGCGGGGGGGCCTATGAGCAGTTCTTC. It translates to CATSDFGTSGGAYEQFF.

This clonotype was detected only a few times. The chain has TRBV6-5 and TRBJ1-1, with 8 bases fitting TRBD1. With V trimmed by 7 bases and J by 3 bases, 7 bases remained unmatched. Germline V gene sequence: CDR1 MNHEY, CDR2 SVGAGI. The CDR3 sequence is 14 residues long. Here the CDR3 reads CASKGQGWYTEAFF. The CDR3 DNA reads as TGTGCCAGCAAAGGACAGGGCTGGTACACTGAAGCTTTCTTT.